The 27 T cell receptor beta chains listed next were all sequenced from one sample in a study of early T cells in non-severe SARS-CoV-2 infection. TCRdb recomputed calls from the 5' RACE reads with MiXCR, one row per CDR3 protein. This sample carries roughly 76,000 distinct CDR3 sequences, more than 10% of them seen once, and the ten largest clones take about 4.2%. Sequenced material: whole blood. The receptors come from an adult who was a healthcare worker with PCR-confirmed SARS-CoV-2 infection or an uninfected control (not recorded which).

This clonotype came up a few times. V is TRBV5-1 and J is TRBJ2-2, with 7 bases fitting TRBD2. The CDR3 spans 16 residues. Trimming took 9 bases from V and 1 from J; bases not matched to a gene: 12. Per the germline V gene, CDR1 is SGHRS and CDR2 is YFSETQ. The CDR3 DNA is TGCGCCACCCAGTTTTTGCCTAGCGGGAACACCGGGGAGCTGTTTTTT. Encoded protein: CATQFLPSGNTGELFF.

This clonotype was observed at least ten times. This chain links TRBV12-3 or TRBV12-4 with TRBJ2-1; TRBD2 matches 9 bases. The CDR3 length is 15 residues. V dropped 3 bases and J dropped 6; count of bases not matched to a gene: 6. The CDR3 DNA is TGTGCCAGCAGTTTGGCGGGAGGGTCCCGCAATGAGCAGTTCTTC. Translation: CASSLAGGSRNEQFF.

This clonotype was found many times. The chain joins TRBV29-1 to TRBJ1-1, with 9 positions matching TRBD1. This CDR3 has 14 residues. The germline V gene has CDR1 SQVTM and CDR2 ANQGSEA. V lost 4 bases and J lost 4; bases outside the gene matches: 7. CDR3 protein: CSVVGGQGSTEAFF. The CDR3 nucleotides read TGCAGCGTTGTGGGGGGACAGGGAAGCACTGAAGCTTTCTTT.

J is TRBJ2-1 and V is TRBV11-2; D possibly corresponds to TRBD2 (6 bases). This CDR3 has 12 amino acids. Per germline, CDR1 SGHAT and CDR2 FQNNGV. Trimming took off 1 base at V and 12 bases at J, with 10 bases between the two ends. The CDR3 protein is CASSLGSGPQFF. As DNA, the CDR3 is TGTGCCAGCAGCTTAGGTAGCGGCCCGCAGTTCTTC.

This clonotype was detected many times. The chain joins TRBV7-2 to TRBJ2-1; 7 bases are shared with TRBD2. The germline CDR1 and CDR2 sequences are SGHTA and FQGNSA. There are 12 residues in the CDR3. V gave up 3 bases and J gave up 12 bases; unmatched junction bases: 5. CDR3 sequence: CASSLGLRGQFF. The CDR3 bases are TGTGCCAGCAGCTTGGGACTACGAGGGCAGTTCTTC. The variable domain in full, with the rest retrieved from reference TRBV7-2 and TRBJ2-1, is GAGVSQSPSNKVTEKGKDVELRCDPISGHTALYWYRQSLGQGLEFLIYFQGNSAPDKSGLPSDRFSAERTGGSVSTLTIQRTQQEDSAVYLCASSLGLRGQFFGPGTRLTVL.

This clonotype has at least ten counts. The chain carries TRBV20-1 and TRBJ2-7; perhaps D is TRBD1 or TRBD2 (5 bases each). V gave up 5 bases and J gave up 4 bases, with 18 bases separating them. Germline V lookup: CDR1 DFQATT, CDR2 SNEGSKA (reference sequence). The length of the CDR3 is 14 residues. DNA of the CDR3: TGCAGTGCTCTTCCGGGACCACCAACGTACGAGCAGTACTTC. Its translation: CSALPGPPTYEQYF.

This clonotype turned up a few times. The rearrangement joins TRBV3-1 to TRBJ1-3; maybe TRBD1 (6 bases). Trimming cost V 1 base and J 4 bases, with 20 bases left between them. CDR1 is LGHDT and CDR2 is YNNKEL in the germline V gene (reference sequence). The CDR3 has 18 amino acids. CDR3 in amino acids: CASSQATYPGHAGNTIYF. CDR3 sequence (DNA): TGTGCCAGCAGCCAAGCCACTTATCCGGGACACGCAGGAAACACCATATATTTT.

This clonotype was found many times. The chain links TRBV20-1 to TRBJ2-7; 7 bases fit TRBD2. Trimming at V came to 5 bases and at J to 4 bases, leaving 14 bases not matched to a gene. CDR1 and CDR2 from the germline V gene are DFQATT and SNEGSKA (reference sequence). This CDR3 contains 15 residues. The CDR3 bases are TGCAGTGCTCCCCGGGTAAGCGGGGTGTTTTACGAGCAGTACTTC. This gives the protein CSAPRVSGVFYEQYF.

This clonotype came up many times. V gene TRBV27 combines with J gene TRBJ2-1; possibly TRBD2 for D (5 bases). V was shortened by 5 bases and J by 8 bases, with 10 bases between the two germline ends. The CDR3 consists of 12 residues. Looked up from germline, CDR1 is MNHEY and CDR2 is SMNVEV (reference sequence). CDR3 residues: CASSLEGYEQFF. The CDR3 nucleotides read TGTGCCAGCAGTCTCGAGGGCTATGAGCAGTTCTTC.

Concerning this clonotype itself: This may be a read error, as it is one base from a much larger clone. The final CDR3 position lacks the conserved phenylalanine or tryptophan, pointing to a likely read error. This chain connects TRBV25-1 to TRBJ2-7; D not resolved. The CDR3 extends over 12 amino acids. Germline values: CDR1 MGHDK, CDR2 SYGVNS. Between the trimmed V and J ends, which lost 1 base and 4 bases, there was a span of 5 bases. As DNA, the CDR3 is TGTGCCAGCAGTGAATTAGGGTACGAGCAGTACTAC. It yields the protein CASSELGYEQYY.

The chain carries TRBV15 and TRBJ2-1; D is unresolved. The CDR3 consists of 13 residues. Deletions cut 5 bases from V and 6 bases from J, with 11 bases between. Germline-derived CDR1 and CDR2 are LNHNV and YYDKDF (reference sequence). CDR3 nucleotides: TGTGCCACCAGCCGTACTCTGGGCAATGAGCAGTTCTTC. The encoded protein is CATSRTLGNEQFF.

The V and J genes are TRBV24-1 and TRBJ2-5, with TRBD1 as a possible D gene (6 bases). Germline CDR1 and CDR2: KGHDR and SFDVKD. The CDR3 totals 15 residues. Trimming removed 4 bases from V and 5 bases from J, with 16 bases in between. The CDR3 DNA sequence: TGTGCCACCAGTGACCCCACAGGGCGGTTGGAGACCCAGTACTTC. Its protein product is CATSDPTGRLETQYF.

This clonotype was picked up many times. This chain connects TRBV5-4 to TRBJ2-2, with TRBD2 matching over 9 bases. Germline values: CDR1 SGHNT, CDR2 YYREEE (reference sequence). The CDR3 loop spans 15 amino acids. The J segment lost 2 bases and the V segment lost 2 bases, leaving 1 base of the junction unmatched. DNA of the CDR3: TGTGCCAGCAGCTTAGCGGGAGGCAACACCGGGGAGCTGTTTTTT. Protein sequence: CASSLAGGNTGELFF. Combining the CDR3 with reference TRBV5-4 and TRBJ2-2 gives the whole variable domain ETGVTQSPTHLIKTRGQQVTLRCSSQSGHNTVSWYQQALGQGPQFIFQYYREEENGRGNFPPRFSGLQFPNYSSELNVNALELDDSALYLCASSLAGGNTGELFFGEGSRLTVL.

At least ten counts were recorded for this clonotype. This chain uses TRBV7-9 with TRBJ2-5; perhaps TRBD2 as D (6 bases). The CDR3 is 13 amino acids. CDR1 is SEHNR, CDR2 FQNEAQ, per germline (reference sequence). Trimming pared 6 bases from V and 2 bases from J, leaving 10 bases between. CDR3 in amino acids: CASSSSEQETQYF. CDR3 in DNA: TGTGCCAGCAGTTCTAGCGAACAAGAGACCCAGTACTTC. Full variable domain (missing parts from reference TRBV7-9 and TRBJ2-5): DTGVSQNPRHKITKRGQNVTFRCDPISEHNRLYWYRQTLGQGPEFLTYFQNEAQLEKSRLLSDRFSAERPKGSFSTLEIQRTEQGDSAMYLCASSSSEQETQYFGPGTRLLVL.

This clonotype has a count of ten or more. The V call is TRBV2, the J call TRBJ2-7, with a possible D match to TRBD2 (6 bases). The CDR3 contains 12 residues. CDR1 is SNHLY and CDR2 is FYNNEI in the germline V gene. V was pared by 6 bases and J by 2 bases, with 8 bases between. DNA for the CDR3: TGTGCCAGCAGGGGGGGTCCCTACGAGCAGTACTTC. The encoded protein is CASRGGPYEQYF.

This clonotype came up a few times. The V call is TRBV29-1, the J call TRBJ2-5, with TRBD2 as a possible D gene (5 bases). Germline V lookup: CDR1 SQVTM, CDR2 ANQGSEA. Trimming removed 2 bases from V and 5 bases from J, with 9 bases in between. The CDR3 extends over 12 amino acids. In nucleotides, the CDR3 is TGCAGCGTTGAATATCCGGGGGAGACCCAGTACTTC. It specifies CSVEYPGETQYF.

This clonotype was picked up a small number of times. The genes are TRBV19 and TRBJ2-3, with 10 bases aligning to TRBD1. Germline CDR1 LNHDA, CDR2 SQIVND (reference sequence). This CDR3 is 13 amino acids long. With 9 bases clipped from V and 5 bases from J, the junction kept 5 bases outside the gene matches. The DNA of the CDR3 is TGTGCCAGCCGGGACAGGGGAGGAGATACGCAGTATTTT. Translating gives CASRDRGGDTQYF.

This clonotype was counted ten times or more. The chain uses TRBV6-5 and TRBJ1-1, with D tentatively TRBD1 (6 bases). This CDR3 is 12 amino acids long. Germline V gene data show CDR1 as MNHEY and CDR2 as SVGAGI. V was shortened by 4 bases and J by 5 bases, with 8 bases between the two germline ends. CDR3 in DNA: TGTGCCAGCAGTTCGAGGGGGACTGAAGCTTTCTTT. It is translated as CASSSRGTEAFF.

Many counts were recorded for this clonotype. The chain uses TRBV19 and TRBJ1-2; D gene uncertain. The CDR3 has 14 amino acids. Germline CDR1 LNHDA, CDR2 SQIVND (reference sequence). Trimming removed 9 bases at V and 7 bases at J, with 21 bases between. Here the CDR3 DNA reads TGTGCCAGCACTCAGGCGAAATCGTTATCTGGCTACACCTTC. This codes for CASTQAKSLSGYTF.

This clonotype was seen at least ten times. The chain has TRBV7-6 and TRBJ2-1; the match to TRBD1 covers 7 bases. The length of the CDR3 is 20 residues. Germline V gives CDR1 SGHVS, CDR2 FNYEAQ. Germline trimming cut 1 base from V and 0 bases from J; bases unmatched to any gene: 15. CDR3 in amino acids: CASSLEFGTEVPSSYNEQFF. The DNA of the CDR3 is TGTGCCAGCAGCTTAGAATTCGGGACAGAGGTACCGAGCTCCTACAATGAGCAGTTCTTC.

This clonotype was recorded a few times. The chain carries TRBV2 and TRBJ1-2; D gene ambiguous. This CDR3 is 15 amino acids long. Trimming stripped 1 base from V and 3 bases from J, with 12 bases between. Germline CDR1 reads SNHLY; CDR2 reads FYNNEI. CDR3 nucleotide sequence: TGTGCCAGCAGTGAAGAGGGCAGAGACTACTATGGCTACACCTTC. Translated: CASSEEGRDYYGYTF.

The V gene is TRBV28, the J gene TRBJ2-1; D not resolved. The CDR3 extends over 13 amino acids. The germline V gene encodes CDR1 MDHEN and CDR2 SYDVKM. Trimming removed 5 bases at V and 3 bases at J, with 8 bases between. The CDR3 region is CASSLGYYNEQFF. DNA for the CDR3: TGTGCCAGCAGTCTGGGGTACTACAATGAGCAGTTCTTC.

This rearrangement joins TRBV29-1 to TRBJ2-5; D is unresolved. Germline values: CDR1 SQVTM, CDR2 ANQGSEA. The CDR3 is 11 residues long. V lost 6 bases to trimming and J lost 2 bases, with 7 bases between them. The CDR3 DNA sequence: TGCAGCGTCACGCCACAAGAGACCCAGTACTTC. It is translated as CSVTPQETQYF.

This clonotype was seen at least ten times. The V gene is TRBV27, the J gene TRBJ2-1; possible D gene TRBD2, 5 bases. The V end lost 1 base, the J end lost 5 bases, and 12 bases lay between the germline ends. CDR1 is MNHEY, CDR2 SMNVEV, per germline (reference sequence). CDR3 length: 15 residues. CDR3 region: CASSLWIGVDNEQFF. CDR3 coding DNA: TGTGCCAGCAGTTTATGGATCGGGGTGGACAATGAGCAGTTCTTC.

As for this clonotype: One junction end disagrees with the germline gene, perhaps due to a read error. CDR3 sequence (DNA): TGTGCCAGCAGCCAGCAAGGGTACATTGAGCAGTTCTTC. Protein sequence: CASSQQGYIEQFF. The genes are TRBV6-5 and TRBJ2-1, with D uncertain. Per the germline V gene, CDR1 is MNHEY and CDR2 is SVGAGI. The CDR3 runs 13 residues.

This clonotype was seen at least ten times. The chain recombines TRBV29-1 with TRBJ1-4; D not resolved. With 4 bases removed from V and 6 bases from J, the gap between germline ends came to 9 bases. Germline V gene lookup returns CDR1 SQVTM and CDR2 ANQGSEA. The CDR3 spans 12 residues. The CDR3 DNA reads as TGCAGCGTTGGACATGGGTATGAAAAACTGTTTTTT. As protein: CSVGHGYEKLFF. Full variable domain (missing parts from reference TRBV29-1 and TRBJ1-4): SAVISQKPSRDICQRGTSLTIQCQVDSQVTMMFWYRQQPGQSLTLIATANQGSEATYESGFVIDKFPISRPNLTFSTLTVSNMSPEDSSIYLCSVGHGYEKLFFGSGTQLSVL.

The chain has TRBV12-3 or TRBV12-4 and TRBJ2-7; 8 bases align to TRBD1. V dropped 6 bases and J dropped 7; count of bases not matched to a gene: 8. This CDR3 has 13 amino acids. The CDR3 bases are TGTGCCAGCAGCCTTAACCAGGGGGCGGAGCAGTACTTC. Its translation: CASSLNQGAEQYF.